The 5 T cell receptor beta chains given below trace back to one sample, sequenced in a study of blood T cell repertoires in COVID-19. Profiled with immunoSEQ multiplex PCR; TCRdb holds only in-frame clones, not every one. Of some 500,000 clones listed, roughly 88% are singletons. The material sequenced was PBMCs or T cells enriched from blood (not recorded which). These receptors originate from a woman aged 40 to 50 who had recovered from COVID-19.

The rearrangement links TRBV6-2 or TRBV6-3 to TRBJ2-7; D is uncertain. V gave up 6 bases and J gave up 4 bases, with 10 bases separating them. This CDR3 has 12 residues. Germline lookup yields CDR1 MNHEY and CDR2 SVGEGT. This chain's CDR3 is CASSLLKYEQYF. CDR3 sequence (DNA): TGTGCCAGCAGCTTACTAAAATACGAGCAGTACTTC.

This clone was observed a few times. V gene TRBV7-9 combines with J gene TRBJ2-7, with D maybe TRBD1 (6 bases). The length of the CDR3 is 14 residues. From germline, CDR1 is SEHNR and CDR2 FQNEAQ (reference sequence). V was trimmed by 1 base and J by 3 bases, leaving 10 bases between them. CDR3 loop: CASSLDGQNYEQYF. The CDR3 bases are TGTGCCAGCAGCTTAGACGGACAGAACTACGAGCAGTACTTC.

The chain recombines TRBV5-8 with TRBJ2-7; 9 nucleotides agree with TRBD1. The germline V gene encodes CDR1 SGHTS and CDR2 YDEGEE. Unmatched junction bases numbered 8, after V lost 4 bases and J lost 3 bases. The CDR3 is made up of 15 amino acids. CDR3 sequence: CASSDRDRDLYEQYF. The CDR3 DNA is TGTGCCAGCAGCGACCGGGACAGGGACCTCTACGAGCAGTACTTC.

The chain employs TRBV7-9 and TRBJ1-1, with 10 bases aligning to TRBD1. The ends lost 5 bases at V and 2 bases at J; junction bases unmatched: 8. Germline CDR1 SEHNR, CDR2 FQNEAQ (reference sequence). This CDR3 comprises 16 residues. In DNA, the CDR3 is TGTGCCAGCAGCCGGACGGGACAGGGGATCAACACTGAAGCTTTCTTT. Translated, it gives CASSRTGQGINTEAFF.

The V and J genes are TRBV27 and TRBJ1-1; 7 bases line up with TRBD1. CDR3 length equals 15 residues. The germline V gene has CDR1 MNHEY and CDR2 SMNVEV (reference sequence). V dropped 2 bases and J dropped 4; count of bases not matched to a gene: 7. Written as DNA, the CDR3 is TGTGCCAGCAGTTTAGATTCAGGGGGGCTCACTGAAGCTTTCTTT. It codes for CASSLDSGGLTEAFF.